The table lists the clone carrying this T cell receptor beta chain with many counts. Antigen: not known. The record originates from a study of Graves' ophthalmopathy and Graves' hyperthyroidism. Ophthalmopathy in the donors was of moderate-to-severe activity, with CAS ≥3, NOSPECS ≥4 and duration under 3 months. Amplification of the TCR beta CDR3 regions used RNA transcripts (as template). Second-round multiplex PCR followed a first-round RT-PCR using HTBI primers. TCRdb processed the multiplex PCR reads anew with MiXCR; each CDR3 protein has one entry. In the table there are hundreds of thousands of distinct CDR3 sequences, about two fifths of which are singletons. Overall study findings and caveats: In separating ophthalmopathy from stable hyperthyroidism, a 13-signature model achieved 87.88% sensitivity and around 81% specificity.

Trimming cost V 1 base and J 1 base, with 10 bases left between them. Germline CDR1 SGHNT, CDR2 YENEEA. The CDR3 sequence is 15 residues long. The sequencing sample was made of peripheral blood. The TCR originated in an adult man with Graves' ophthalmopathy. The chain couples TRBV11-3 to TRBJ1-1, with D possibly matching TRBD1 (5 bases). The CDR3: CASSLAGEANTEAFF. In DNA form, the CDR3 reads TGTGCCAGCAGCTTAGCGGGGGAAGCGAACACTGAAGCTTTCTTT.